These T cell receptor beta chains were read from a single sample in a study of cytomegalovirus exposure and HLA in healthy donors. Assay used: immunoSEQ multiplex PCR; TCRdb lists only in-frame clones, some missing. The sample yields 95,000 to 150,000 clones, around 76% seen once. Sequencing used PBMCs. Receptor source: a man aged 55-75 years in good health and CMV-seropositive. Each CDR3 is given with its conserved first and last residue. D genes are given only for firm matches. Clone size appears in some rows only: once, few, many, or a class for an expanded clone.

clone_size | j_call | d_call | v_call | cdr3_nt | cdr3_aa
. | TRBJ1-4 | . | TRBV15 | TGTGCTACGAGGCAGGGGCCGTCTAATGAAAAACTGTTTTTT | CATRQGPSNEKLFF
. | TRBJ2-7 | TRBD2 | TRBV27 | TGTGCCAGCAGTGATAGACTAGCGGGGGCCTACTACGAGCAGTACTTC | CASSDRLAGAYYEQYF
. | TRBJ1-1 | TRBD1 | TRBV19 | TGTGCCAGGGGACAGGGGAAGATTAAAGGCACTGAAGCTTTCTTT | CARGQGKIKGTEAFF
once | TRBJ2-5 | TRBD2 | TRBV7-7 | TGTGTTGTTAGCGGGAGTGGGGAAGAGACCCAGTACTTC | CVVSGSGEETQYF
. | TRBJ1-5 | . | TRBV9 | TGTGCCAGCAGCGTAGCTAATGAGGAACAGCCCCAGCATTTT | CASSVANEEQPQHF
. | TRBJ2-7 | TRBD2 | TRBV28 | TGTGCCAGCAGTTCCGCGGGGAGGGAACAGTACTTC | CASSSAGREQYF
. | TRBJ2-7 | . | TRBV5-1 | TGCGCCAGCAGGGAGCACTACGAGCAGTACTTC | CASREHYEQYF
. | TRBJ2-1 | . | TRBV7-9 | TGTGCCAGCAGCTTAGATAACAATGAGCAGTTCTTC | CASSLDNNEQFF
. | TRBJ1-5 | . | TRBV5-5 | TGTGCCAGCAGCTTACAAAGACTTGATCCGGGGATGACAGGAGCCCAGCATTTT | CASSLQRLDPGMTGAQHF
. | TRBJ1-4 | TRBD1 | TRBV27 | TGTGCCAGCAGCCCCGGGACAGGGAGAAATGAAAAACTGTTTTTT | CASSPGTGRNEKLFF
. | TRBJ1-2 | . | TRBV19 | TGTGCCAGTAGTATAGTGCAGGGCTTCCTGCCTGGCTACACCTTC | CASSIVQGFLPGYTF
. | TRBJ1-6 | TRBD1 | TRBV2 | TGTGCCAGCAGCAAAGAGGGAAACAGGGGAAGATATAATTCACCCCTCCACTTT | CASSKEGNRGRYNSPLHF
few | TRBJ2-7 | . | TRBV29-1 | TGCAGCGTGCAGACAGGACCCACCTACGAGCAGTACTTC | CSVQTGPTYEQYF
. | TRBJ2-2 | . | TRBV4-2 | TGTGCCAGCAGCCACGGGACTCTCCTTACAACCGGGGAGCTGTTTTTT | CASSHGTLLTTGELFF
. | TRBJ1-5 | TRBD1 | TRBV5-1 | TGCGCCAGCAGTCTGCTGCCGACAGGGAGCAATCAGCCCCAGCATTTT | CASSLLPTGSNQPQHF
. | TRBJ1-1 | TRBD1 | TRBV30 | TGTGCCTGGAGTCCAGGGGGATTGAACACTGAAGCTTTCTTT | CAWSPGGLNTEAFF
. | TRBJ1-3 | TRBD1 | TRBV28 | TGTGCCAGCAGTTTTCACTCCGGGACAGCAAGGACGTATGGAAACACCATATATTTT | CASSFHSGTARTYGNTIYF
. | TRBJ2-5 | TRBD1 | TRBV11-3 | TGTGCCAGCAGCCCCGGGACAGGGCTAGAGACCCAGTACTTC | CASSPGTGLETQYF
. | TRBJ1-2 | TRBD1 | TRBV28 | TGTGCCAGCAGGAACAGGGACAGAGCCTACTACACCTTC | CASRNRDRAYYTF
. | TRBJ1-5 | TRBD1 | TRBV6-1 | TGTGCCAGCAGGGGGACAGGGAGCCAGCCCCAGCATTTT | CASRGTGSQPQHF
once | TRBJ1-6 | . | TRBV5-5 | TGTGCCAGCAGCTTGGCGGGGAAGATCTATAATTCACCCCTCCACTTT | CASSLAGKIYNSPLHF
. | TRBJ1-4 | TRBD1 | TRBV9 | TGTGCCAGCAGCCCCCAGGGGGGCTCCTCGGGGGAAAAACTGTTTTTT | CASSPQGGSSGEKLFF